The 21 T cell receptor beta chains listed next were all sequenced from one sample in a study of shared clonotypes between healthy human individuals. Libraries were prepared by immunoSEQ multiplex PCR; TCRdb keeps only in-frame clonotypes and omits some of them. The sample holds some 530,000 clones, 81% seen once. The sequenced sample was PBMCs. The receptors shown here come from a middle-aged woman in good health. Some clones in this sample may be carry-over from other donors' samples.

This clone showed up many times. CDR3 protein: CASSPLGGPTDTQYF. The CDR3 nucleotides read TGTGCCAGCTCACCACTGGGAGGGCCAACAGATACGCAGTATTTT. V gene TRBV18 combines with J gene TRBJ2-3, with 7 nucleotides matching TRBD2. The CDR3 is 15 amino acids. The ends lost 1 base at V and 3 bases at J; junction bases unmatched: 4. Germline V gene lookup returns CDR1 KGHSH and CDR2 LQKENI.

This clone was counted a single time. The CDR3 bases are TGTGCCAGCAGCGTCGACAGGGCGAAAGCTTTCTTT. It encodes CASSVDRAKAFF. The chain links TRBV5-4 to TRBJ1-1; 7 positions match TRBD1. V lost 4 bases, J lost 9 bases, and 6 bases stayed unmatched. From germline, CDR1 is SGHNT and CDR2 YYREEE (reference sequence). The CDR3 loop spans 12 amino acids.

V usage is TRBV18 and J usage is TRBJ2-5; possible D gene TRBD2, 6 bases. The CDR3 has 13 residues. Germline loops: CDR1 KGHSH, CDR2 LQKENI. V gave up 3 bases and J gave up 4 bases, with 9 bases separating them. DNA for the CDR3: TGTGCCAGCTCACCCGGGACTTTAGAGACCCAGTACTTC. Its protein is CASSPGTLETQYF.

There are many counts of this clone. The sample carries other DNA sequences with the same CDR3. The chain is built from TRBV25-1 and TRBJ2-3; D may be TRBD1 (5 bases). The germline V gene encodes CDR1 MGHDK and CDR2 SYGVNS. This CDR3 spans 16 amino acids. The germline V and J ends were trimmed by 0 bases and 1 base, with 11 bases remaining between them. The CDR3 DNA follows: TGTGCCAGCAGTGAATATGGCAGGGTAGGCACAGATACGCAGTATTTT. Protein: CASSEYGRVGTDTQYF. Variable domain in full (rest from reference TRBV25-1 and TRBJ2-3): EADIYQTPRYLVIGTGKKITLECSQTMGHDKMYWYQQDPGMELHLIHYSYGVNSTEKGDLSSESTVSRIRTEHFPLTLESARPSHTSQYLCASSEYGRVGTDTQYFGPGTRLTVL.

The rearrangement joins TRBV11-2 to TRBJ2-1, with 14 bases aligning to TRBD2. With 1 base clipped from V and 8 bases from J, the junction kept 7 bases outside the gene matches. The CDR3 has 17 amino acids. Germline lookup yields CDR1 SGHAT and CDR2 FQNNGV. The DNA of the CDR3 is TGTGCCAGCAGCTTAGGGGGGACTAGCGGGAGTGGCTATGAGCAGTTCTTC. It is translated as CASSLGGTSGSGYEQFF. The full variable domain, in which reference TRBV11-2 and TRBJ2-1 provide the parts outside the CDR3, is EAGVAQSPRYKIIEKRQSVAFWCNPISGHATLYWYQQILGQGPKLLIQFQNNGVVDDSQLPKDRFSAERLKGVDSTLKIQPAKLEDSAVYLCASSLGGTSGSGYEQFFGPGTRLTVL.

V and J are TRBV7-9 and TRBJ1-1, with D possibly being TRBD1 (5 bases). This CDR3 region has 13 residues. V was trimmed by 7 bases and J by 2 bases, leaving 11 bases between them. Germline values: CDR1 SEHNR, CDR2 FQNEAQ (reference sequence). In DNA, the CDR3 is TGTGCCAGCACCAGGACACCTAACACTGAAGCTTTCTTT. This encodes CASTRTPNTEAFF.

In regard to this clone: A far bigger clonotype differs at one base, so this is likely a read error. Distinct nucleotide sequences in the sample also encode this CDR3. The V call is TRBV29-1, the J call TRBJ2-1; 8 positions agree with TRBD2. The germline gives CDR1 SQVTM, CDR2 ANQGSEA. This CDR3 has 14 residues. CDR3 amino acids: CSVAGLAPSNEQFF. The CDR3 DNA reads TGTAGCGTTGCCGGACTAGCCCCTTCCAATGAGCAGTTCTTC.

The rearrangement links TRBV27 to TRBJ2-5; D unresolved. This CDR3 is 12 amino acids long. The germline V gene has CDR1 MNHEY and CDR2 SMNVEV (reference sequence). Trimming took off 4 bases at V and 5 bases at J, with 8 bases between the two ends. The CDR3 nucleotides are TGTGCCAGCAGTTCCGCTTGGGAGACCCAGTACTTC. It is translated as CASSSAWETQYF.

The J gene is TRBJ2-1, the V gene TRBV5-1, with D possibly matching TRBD2 (6 bases). CDR1 SGHRS and CDR2 YFSETQ come from the germline V gene. There are 14 residues in the CDR3. Trimming removed 4 bases from V and 5 bases from J, with 13 bases in between. CDR3 nucleotides: TGCGCCAGCAGCCCCGGAGGGCCTGACAATGAGCAGTTCTTC. Protein: CASSPGGPDNEQFF.

The chain employs TRBV30 and TRBJ2-1; 7 bases align to TRBD2. Germline V lookup: CDR1 GTSNPN, CDR2 SVGIG (reference sequence). The CDR3 sequence is 14 residues long. V lost 5 bases, J lost 5 bases, and 9 bases stayed unmatched. CDR3 sequence: CAWYDSGLDNEQFF. CDR3 DNA: TGTGCCTGGTATGATAGCGGGTTGGACAATGAGCAGTTCTTC.

The sample holds a few counts of this clone. The chain recombines TRBV9 with TRBJ2-3; the D is unclear. Germline assignment: CDR1 SGDLS and CDR2 YYNGEE. The V gene lost 0 bases and the J gene lost 4 bases, with 6 bases spanning the gap. The CDR3 runs 13 residues. The CDR3 nucleotides are TGTGCCAGCAGCGTAGTGGGGTCAGATACGCAGTATTTT. This sequence encodes CASSVVGSDTQYF.

Notes on this clone: A read error may explain this, as a much larger clone is one base away. Other DNA sequences of this sample code for an identical CDR3. The chain carries TRBV30 and TRBJ2-3, with no clear D. This CDR3 spans 12 amino acids. Germline lookup yields CDR1 GTSNPN and CDR2 SVGIG (reference sequence). CDR3 sequence (DNA): TGTGCCCTGACCAAGGTGGCAGATACGCAGTATTTC. This encodes CALTKVADTQYF.

The chain uses TRBV7-2 and TRBJ1-1; no clear D. V lost 2 bases and J lost 2, with 9 bases in between. The CDR3 has 14 amino acids. Germline V CDR1 and CDR2: SGHTA, FQGNSA. The CDR3, as DNA: TGTGCCAGCAGCTTAAGCACGGTCAACACTGAAGCTTTCTTT. It yields the protein CASSLSTVNTEAFF.

For this clone: This probably arose from a read error, given a far larger clone one base away. Other DNA sequences of this sample code for an identical CDR3. The chain couples TRBV28 to TRBJ1-3; possibly TRBD1 for D (6 bases). The CDR3 runs to 13 residues. CDR1 and CDR2 from the germline V gene are MDHEN and SYDVKM. The CDR3 spells CASIGTSGNTIYF. CDR3 DNA: TGTGCCAGCATCGGGACATCAGGAAACACCATATACTTT.

This clone has just a few counts. A read error likely explains this, since a far larger clone differs by one base. The same CDR3 can be traced to other DNA sequences in this sample. The chain has TRBV4-2 and TRBJ2-7; D not resolved. CDR3 length: 13 residues. Germline CDR1 is LGHNA and CDR2 is YNFKEQ. The chain's CDR3 is CASSLSHSYEQYF. DNA of the CDR3: TGTGCCAGCAGCCTGAGCCACTCCTACGAGCAGTACTTT.

Details on this clone: It may be a read error: a sequence one base away is much more abundant. This specimen includes other DNA sequences encoding the same CDR3. The chain links TRBV15 to TRBJ2-7; D is perhaps TRBD1 (7 bases). From germline, CDR1 is LNHNV and CDR2 YYDKDF (reference sequence). The CDR3 is 14 residues long. CDR3 protein: CATSRAGGPYEQYF. The CDR3 DNA sequence: TGTGCTACCAGCAGGGCAGGGGGGCCCTACGAGCAGTACTTC.

By frequency in the sample, this clone is medium-sized. Other nucleotide sequences from this sample produce the same CDR3. V gene TRBV2 combines with J gene TRBJ2-1, with TRBD2 identical over 7 bases. The CDR3 runs 14 residues. Losses at the gene ends were 8 bases for V and 5 bases for J; bases not matched to a gene: 9. Looked up from germline, CDR1 is SNHLY and CDR2 is FYNNEI. The CDR3 region has the DNA TGTGCCAGCCGGGCGGGAGCCAGCCACAATGAGCAGTTCTTC. Translated, it gives CASRAGASHNEQFF.

As regards this clone: A much larger clone differs from this one at a single base, so this may be a read error. In the same sample, other DNA sequences code for this CDR3. The genes are TRBV7-9 and TRBJ2-3; 9 bases map to TRBD2. Germline CDR1 and CDR2: SEHNR and FQNEAQ (reference sequence). V lost 5 bases, J lost 5 bases, and 11 bases stayed unmatched. This CDR3 is 16 amino acids long. CDR3 amino acids: CASSPLGGLAQDTQYF. In DNA form, the CDR3 reads TGTGCCAGCAGCCCCCTGGGGGGACTAGCCCAAGATACGCAGTATTTT.

This chain joins TRBV7-8 and TRBJ1-5; no clear D gene. V dropped 1 base and J dropped 3 bases, with 4 bases sitting between them. The germline V gene has CDR1 SGHVS and CDR2 FQNEAQ. CDR3 length: 13 residues. The DNA of the CDR3 is TGTGCCAGCAGCTTAGTGTCCAATCAGCCCCAGCATTTT. Its translation is CASSLVSNQPQHF.

This clone was seen just once. The chain uses TRBV9 and TRBJ2-2; tentatively, D is TRBD1 (6 bases). Germline CDR1 is SGDLS and CDR2 is YYNGEE. V lost 3 bases, J lost 5 bases, and 8 bases lay in between. The CDR3 spans 13 residues. The CDR3 DNA is TGTGCCAGCAGCGATACAGGGACCGGGGAGCTGTTTTTT. This translates into CASSDTGTGELFF.

The chain carries TRBV7-8 and TRBJ1-2, with 9 positions matching TRBD1. Trimming cost V 5 bases and J 0 bases; bases outside gene matches: 7. CDR3 length equals 16 residues. Germline V lookup: CDR1 SGHVS, CDR2 FQNEAQ. The CDR3 loop is CASSQQGTGSNYGYTF. CDR3 bases: TGTGCCAGCAGCCAACAAGGGACAGGGTCTAACTATGGCTACACCTTC.